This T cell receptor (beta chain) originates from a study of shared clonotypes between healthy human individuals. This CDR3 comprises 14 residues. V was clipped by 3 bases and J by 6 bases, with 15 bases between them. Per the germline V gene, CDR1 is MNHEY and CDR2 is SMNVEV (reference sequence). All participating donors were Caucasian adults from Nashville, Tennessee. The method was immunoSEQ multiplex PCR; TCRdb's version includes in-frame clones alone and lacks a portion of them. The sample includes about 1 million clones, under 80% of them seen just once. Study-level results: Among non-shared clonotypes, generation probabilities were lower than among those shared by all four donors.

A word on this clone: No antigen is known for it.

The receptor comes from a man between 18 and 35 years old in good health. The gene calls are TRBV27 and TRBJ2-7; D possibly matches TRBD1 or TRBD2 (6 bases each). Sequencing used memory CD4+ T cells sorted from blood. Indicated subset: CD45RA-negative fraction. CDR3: CASSFSGATSEQYF. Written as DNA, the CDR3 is TGTGCCAGCAGTTTTTCGGGGGCGACTTCCGAGCAGTACTTC.